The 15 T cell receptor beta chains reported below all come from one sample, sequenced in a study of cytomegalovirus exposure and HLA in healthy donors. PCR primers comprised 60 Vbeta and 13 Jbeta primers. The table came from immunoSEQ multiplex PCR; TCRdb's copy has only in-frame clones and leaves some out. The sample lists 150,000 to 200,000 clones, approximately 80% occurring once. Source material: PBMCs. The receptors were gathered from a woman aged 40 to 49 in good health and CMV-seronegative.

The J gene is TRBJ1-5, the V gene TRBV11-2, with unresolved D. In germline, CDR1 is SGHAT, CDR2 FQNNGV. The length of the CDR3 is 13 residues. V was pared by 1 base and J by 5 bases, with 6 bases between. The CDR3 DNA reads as TGTGCCAGCAGCTTAGTGGCAGATCAGCCCCAGCATTTT. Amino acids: CASSLVADQPQHF.

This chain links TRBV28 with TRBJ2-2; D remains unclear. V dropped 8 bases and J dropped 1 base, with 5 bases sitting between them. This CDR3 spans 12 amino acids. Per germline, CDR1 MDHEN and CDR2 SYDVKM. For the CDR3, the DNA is TGTGCCAGCGGGCTGAACACCGGGGAGCTGTTTTTT. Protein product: CASGLNTGELFF. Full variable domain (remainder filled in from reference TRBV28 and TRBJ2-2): DVKVTQSSRYLVKRTGEKVFLECVQDMDHENMFWYRQDPGLGLRLIYFSYDVKMKEKGDIPEGYSVSREKKERFSLILESASTNQTSMYLCASGLNTGELFFGEGSRLTVL.

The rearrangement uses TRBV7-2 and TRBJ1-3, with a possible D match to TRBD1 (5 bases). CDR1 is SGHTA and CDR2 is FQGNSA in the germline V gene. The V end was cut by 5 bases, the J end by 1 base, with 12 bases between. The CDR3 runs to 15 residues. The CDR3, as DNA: TGTGCCAGCAGCCAGGGAGGGAATTCTGGAAACACCATATATTTT. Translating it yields CASSQGGNSGNTIYF.

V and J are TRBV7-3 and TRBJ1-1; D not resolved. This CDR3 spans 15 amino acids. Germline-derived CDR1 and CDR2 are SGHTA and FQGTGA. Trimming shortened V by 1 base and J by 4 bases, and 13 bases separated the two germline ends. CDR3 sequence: CASSLMAGLSTEAFF. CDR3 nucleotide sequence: TGTGCCAGCAGCTTAATGGCGGGTCTGAGCACTGAAGCTTTCTTT.

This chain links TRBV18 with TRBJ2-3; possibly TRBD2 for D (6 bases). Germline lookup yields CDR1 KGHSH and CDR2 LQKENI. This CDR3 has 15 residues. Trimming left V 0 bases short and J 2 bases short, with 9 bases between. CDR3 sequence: CASSPPWTNTDTQYF. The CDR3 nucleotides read TGTGCCAGCTCACCACCGTGGACTAACACAGATACGCAGTATTTT.

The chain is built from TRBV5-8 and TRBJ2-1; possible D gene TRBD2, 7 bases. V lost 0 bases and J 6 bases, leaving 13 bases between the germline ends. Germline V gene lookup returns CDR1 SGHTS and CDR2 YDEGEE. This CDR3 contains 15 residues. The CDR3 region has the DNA TGTGCCAGCAGCTTGGAGGGGGGGGCCACCAATGAGCAGTTCTTC. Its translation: CASSLEGGATNEQFF.

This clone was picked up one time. The CDR3 nucleotides read TGTGCCAGCAGCTTACCCGGGACAGATACGCAGTATTTT. It translates to CASSLPGTDTQYF. The rearrangement links TRBV7-3 to TRBJ2-3; D gene ambiguous. The CDR3 contains 13 residues. In germline, CDR1 is SGHTA, CDR2 FQGTGA. With 2 bases removed from V and 3 bases from J, the gap between germline ends came to 6 bases.

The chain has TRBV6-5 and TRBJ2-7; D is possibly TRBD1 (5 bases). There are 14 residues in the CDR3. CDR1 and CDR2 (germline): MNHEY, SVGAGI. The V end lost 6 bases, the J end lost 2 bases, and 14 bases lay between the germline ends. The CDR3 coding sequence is TGTGCCAGCAGCTCAGGACATGCAGCCTACGAGCAGTACTTC. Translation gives CASSSGHAAYEQYF.

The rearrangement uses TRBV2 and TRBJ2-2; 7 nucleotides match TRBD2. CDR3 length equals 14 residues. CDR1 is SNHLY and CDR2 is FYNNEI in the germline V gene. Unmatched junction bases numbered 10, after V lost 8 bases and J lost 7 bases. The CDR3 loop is CASWLREASGELFF. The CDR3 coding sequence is TGTGCCAGCTGGTTACGGGAGGCGAGCGGGGAGCTGTTTTTT.

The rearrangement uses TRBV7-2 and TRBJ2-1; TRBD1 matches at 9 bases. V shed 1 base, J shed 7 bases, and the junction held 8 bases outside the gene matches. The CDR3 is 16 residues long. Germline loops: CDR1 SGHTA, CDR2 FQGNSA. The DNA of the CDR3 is TGTGCCAGCAGCTTAGACTCCGGGACAGGGACAAATGAGCAGTTCTTC. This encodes CASSLDSGTGTNEQFF.

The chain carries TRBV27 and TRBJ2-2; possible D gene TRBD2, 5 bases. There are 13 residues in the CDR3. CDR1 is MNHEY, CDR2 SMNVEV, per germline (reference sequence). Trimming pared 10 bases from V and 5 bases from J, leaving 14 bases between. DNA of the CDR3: TGTGCCACATGGGAGACGGAGACCGGGGAGCTGTTTTTT. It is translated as CATWETETGELFF.

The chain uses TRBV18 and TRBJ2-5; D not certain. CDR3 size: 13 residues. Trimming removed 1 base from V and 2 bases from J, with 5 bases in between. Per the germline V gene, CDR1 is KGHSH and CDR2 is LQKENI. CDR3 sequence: CASSPQRQETQYF. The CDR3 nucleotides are TGTGCCAGCTCACCACAGAGACAAGAGACCCAGTACTTC.

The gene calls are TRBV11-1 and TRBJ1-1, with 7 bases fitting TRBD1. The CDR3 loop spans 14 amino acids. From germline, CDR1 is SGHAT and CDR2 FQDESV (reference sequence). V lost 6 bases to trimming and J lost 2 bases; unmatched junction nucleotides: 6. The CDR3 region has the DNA TGTGCCAGCAGATTCAACAGGGGAAACACTGAAGCTTTCTTT. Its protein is CASRFNRGNTEAFF.

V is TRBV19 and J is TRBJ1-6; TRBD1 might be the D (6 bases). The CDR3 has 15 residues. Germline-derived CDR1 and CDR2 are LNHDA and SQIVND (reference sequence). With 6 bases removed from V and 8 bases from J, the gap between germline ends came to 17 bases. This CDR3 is CASSTIQGWDSPLHF. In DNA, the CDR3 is TGTGCCAGTAGCACGATCCAGGGGTGGGATTCACCCCTCCACTTT.

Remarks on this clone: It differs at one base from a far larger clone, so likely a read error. Here the CDR3 DNA reads TGCGCCAGCAGCTTGAAGTTCACAGGGGTAGCAAACGACAAAGCTTTCTTT. This encodes CASSLKFTGVANDKAFF. The rearrangement links TRBV5-1 to TRBJ1-1; 7 nucleotides align to TRBD1. The CDR3 is 17 amino acids. Germline loops: CDR1 SGHRS, CDR2 YFSETQ. J was trimmed by 9 bases and V by 1 base; bases with no gene match: 18.